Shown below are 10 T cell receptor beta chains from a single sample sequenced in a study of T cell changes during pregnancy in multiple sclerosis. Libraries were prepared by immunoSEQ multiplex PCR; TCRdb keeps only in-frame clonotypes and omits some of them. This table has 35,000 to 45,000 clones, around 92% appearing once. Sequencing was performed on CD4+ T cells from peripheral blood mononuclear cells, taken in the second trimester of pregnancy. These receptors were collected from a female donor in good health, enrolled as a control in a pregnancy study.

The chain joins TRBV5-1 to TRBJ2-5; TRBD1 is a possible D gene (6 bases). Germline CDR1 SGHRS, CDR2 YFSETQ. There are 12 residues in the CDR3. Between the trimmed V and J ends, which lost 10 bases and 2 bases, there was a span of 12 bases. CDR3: CASGQGQETQYF. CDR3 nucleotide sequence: TGCGCCTCGGGGCAGGGGCAAGAGACCCAGTACTTC. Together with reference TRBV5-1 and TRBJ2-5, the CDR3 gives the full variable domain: KAGVTQTPRYLIKTRGQQVTLSCSPISGHRSVSWYQQTPGQGLQFLFEYFSETQRNKGNFPGRFSGRQFSNSRSEMNVSTLELGDSALYLCASGQGQETQYFGPGTRLLVL.

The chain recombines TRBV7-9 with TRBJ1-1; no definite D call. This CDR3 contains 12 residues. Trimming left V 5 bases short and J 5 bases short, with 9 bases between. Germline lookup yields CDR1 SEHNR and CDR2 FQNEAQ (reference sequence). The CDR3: CASSELGTEAFF. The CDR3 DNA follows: TGTGCCAGCAGCGAACTAGGGACTGAAGCTTTCTTT.

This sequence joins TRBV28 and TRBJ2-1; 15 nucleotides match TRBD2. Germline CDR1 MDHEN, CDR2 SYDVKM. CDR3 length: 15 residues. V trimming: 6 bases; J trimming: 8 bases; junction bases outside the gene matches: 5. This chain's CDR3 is CASRRTSGRADEQFF. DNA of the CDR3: TGTGCCAGCAGGAGGACTAGCGGGAGGGCCGATGAGCAGTTCTTC. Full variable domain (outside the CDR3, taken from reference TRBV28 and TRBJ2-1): DVKVTQSSRYLVKRTGEKVFLECVQDMDHENMFWYRQDPGLGLRLIYFSYDVKMKEKGDIPEGYSVSREKKERFSLILESASTNQTSMYLCASRRTSGRADEQFFGPGTRLTVL.

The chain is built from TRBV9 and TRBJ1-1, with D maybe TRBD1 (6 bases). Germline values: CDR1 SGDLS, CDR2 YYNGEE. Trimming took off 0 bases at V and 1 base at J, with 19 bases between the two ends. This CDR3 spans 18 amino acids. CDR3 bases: TGTGCCAGCAGCGTAGGTGTAATGGGAGACAGGCAGAACACTGAAGCTTTCTTT. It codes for CASSVGVMGDRQNTEAFF.

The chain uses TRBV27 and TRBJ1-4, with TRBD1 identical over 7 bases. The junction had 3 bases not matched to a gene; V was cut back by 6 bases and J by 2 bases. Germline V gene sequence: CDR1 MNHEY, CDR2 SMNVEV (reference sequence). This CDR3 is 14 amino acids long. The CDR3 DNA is TGTGCCAGCAGCGTACAGGGGACTAATGAAAAACTGTTTTTT. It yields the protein CASSVQGTNEKLFF.

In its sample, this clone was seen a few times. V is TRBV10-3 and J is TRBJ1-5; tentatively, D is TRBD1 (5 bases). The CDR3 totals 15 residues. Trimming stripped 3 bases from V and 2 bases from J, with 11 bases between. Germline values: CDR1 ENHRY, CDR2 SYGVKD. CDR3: CAISEDSRGNQPQHF. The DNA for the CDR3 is TGTGCCATCAGTGAAGACAGCCGCGGCAATCAGCCCCAGCATTTT.

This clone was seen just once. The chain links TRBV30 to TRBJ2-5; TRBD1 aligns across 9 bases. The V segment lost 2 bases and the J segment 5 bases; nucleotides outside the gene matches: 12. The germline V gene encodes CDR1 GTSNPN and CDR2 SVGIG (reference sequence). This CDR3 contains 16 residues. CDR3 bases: TGTGCCTGGAGTTCCGGGACAGGGCCCTTGGGGGAGACCCAGTACTTC. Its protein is CAWSSGTGPLGETQYF.

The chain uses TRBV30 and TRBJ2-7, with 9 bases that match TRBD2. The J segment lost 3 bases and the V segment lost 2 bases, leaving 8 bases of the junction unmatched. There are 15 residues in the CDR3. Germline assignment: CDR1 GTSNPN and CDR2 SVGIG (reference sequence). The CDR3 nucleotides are TGTGCCTGGAGTCGATTTAGCGGGGGATTCTACGAGCAGTACTTC. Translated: CAWSRFSGGFYEQYF.

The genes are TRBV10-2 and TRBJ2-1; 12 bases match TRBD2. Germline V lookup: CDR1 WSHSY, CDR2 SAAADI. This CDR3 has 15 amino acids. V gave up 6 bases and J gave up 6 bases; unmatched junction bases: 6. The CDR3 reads CASRTSGGTRNEQFF. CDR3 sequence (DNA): TGCGCCAGCAGAACTAGCGGGGGGACGCGCAATGAGCAGTTCTTC.

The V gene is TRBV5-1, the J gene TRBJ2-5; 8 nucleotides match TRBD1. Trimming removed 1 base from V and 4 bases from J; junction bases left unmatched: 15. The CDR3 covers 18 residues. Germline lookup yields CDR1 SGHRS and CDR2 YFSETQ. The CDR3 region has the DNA TGCGCCAGCAGCTTGCTGACAGGGGCGATTTCAGGGAGAGAGACCCAGTACTTC. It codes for CASSLLTGAISGRETQYF.